These 18 T cell receptor beta chains were all obtained from the same sample, sequenced in a study of radiation and T cells in renal cell carcinoma. The table came from immunoSEQ multiplex PCR; TCRdb's copy has only in-frame clones and leaves some out. This table holds around 74,000 clones, roughly 83% found once. Time point reported: blood 4 weeks post-SBRT, at nephrectomy. Indicated treatment: 15 Gy SBRT to primary tumor, nephrectomy 4 weeks later. This material consisted of blood, taken from a patient whose treatment included radiotherapy and nephrectomy. The receptors originated from a woman aged 60-75 years with renal cell carcinoma.

The chain joins TRBV9 to TRBJ2-4; D not certain. The V gene's germline CDR1 is SGDLS and CDR2 YYNGEE. The CDR3 sequence is 15 residues long. Trimming stripped 0 bases from V and 1 base from J, with 8 bases between. The CDR3 is CASSVGVGAKNIQYF. The CDR3 DNA follows: TGTGCCAGCAGCGTAGGGGTGGGGGCCAAAAACATTCAGTACTTC.

In DNA, the CDR3 is TGTGCCAGCAGCGTTACCCGCACCTGGGGCTACACCTTC. It encodes CASSVTRTWGYTF. The chain combines TRBV9 with TRBJ1-2, with D hard to call. The germline V and J ends were trimmed by 2 bases and 8 bases, with 13 bases remaining between them. Germline-derived CDR1 and CDR2 are SGDLS and YYNGEE. The length of the CDR3 is 13 residues.

Here the CDR3 reads CASSSFSGGTQYF. In nucleotides, the CDR3 is TGTGCCAGCAGTTCATTTTCAGGAGGTACGCAGTATTTT. The rearrangement uses TRBV6-5 and TRBJ2-3; maybe TRBD2 (5 bases). The CDR3 is 13 residues long. Trimming removed 4 bases from V and 8 bases from J, with 13 bases in between. CDR1 is MNHEY and CDR2 is SVGAGI in the germline V gene.

Concerning this clone itself: This specimen includes other DNA sequences encoding the same CDR3. The gene calls are TRBV28 and TRBJ1-2; D gene uncertain. Per germline, CDR1 MDHEN and CDR2 SYDVKM. Trimming took 3 bases from V and 5 from J, leaving 7 bases between them. The CDR3 is 12 amino acids. In DNA, the CDR3 is TGTGCCAGCAGTTTTCGTGGATATGGCTACACCTTC. Protein: CASSFRGYGYTF.

The gene calls are TRBV6-5 and TRBJ1-6; D is perhaps TRBD1 (6 bases). Germline V lookup: CDR1 MNHEY, CDR2 SVGAGI. V lost 8 bases, J lost 9 bases, and 14 bases lay in between. The CDR3 length is 13 residues. The CDR3 here is CASRGGDTSPLHF. Here the CDR3 DNA reads TGTGCCAGCCGAGGGGGTGATACTTCACCCCTCCACTTT.

The V and J genes are TRBV19 and TRBJ2-7; D is possibly TRBD1 or TRBD2 (5 bases each). CDR1 and CDR2 from the germline V gene are LNHDA and SQIVND (reference sequence). The ends were cut back, 0 bases at V and 6 bases at J, with 12 bases in the middle. The CDR3 covers 14 residues. As DNA, the CDR3 is TGTGCCAGTAGTATAGAGGGGACGACCTCCGAGCAGTACTTC. The encoded protein is CASSIEGTTSEQYF.

V is TRBV13 and J is TRBJ2-7; D is uncertain. Germline values: CDR1 PRHDT, CDR2 FYEKMQ (reference sequence). Trimming removed 0 bases at V and 7 bases at J, with 4 bases between. There are 11 residues in the CDR3. The CDR3 coding sequence is TGTGCCAGCAGCTTAGGGGGTGAGCAGTACTTC. Translating gives CASSLGGEQYF.

The rearrangement uses TRBV7-9 and TRBJ1-6; D gene ambiguous. Trimming stripped 0 bases from V and 7 bases from J, with 10 bases between. This CDR3 is 15 amino acids long. Looked up from germline, CDR1 is SEHNR and CDR2 is FQNEAQ (reference sequence). CDR3 sequence: CASSLATDGNSPLHF. CDR3 DNA sequence: TGTGCCAGCAGCTTAGCAACGGACGGGAATTCACCCCTCCACTTT.

The chain carries TRBV29-1 and TRBJ2-1, with TRBD2 matching over 14 bases. The CDR3 spans 14 residues. Germline assignment: CDR1 SQVTM and CDR2 ANQGSEA. J gave up 7 bases and V 6 bases, and 5 bases lay outside the gene matches. CDR3 loop: CSVGTSGSRNEQFF. The CDR3 bases are TGCAGCGTCGGGACTAGCGGGAGTAGAAATGAGCAGTTCTTC.

The chain combines TRBV2 with TRBJ1-6; D might be TRBD1 (6 bases). Germline CDR1 and CDR2: SNHLY and FYNNEI. V was trimmed by 6 bases and J by 7 bases, leaving 13 bases between them. CDR3 length: 14 residues. The CDR3 DNA reads TGTGCCAGCAGACAGGGCTCCTCAAATTCACCCCTCCACTTT. This sequence encodes CASRQGSSNSPLHF.

The gene calls are TRBV27 and TRBJ1-4; maybe TRBD1 (5 bases). There are 14 residues in the CDR3. Germline V gene sequence: CDR1 MNHEY, CDR2 SMNVEV (reference sequence). Trimming removed 2 bases at V and 8 bases at J, with 12 bases between. The CDR3 sequence: CASSLQGSGEKLFF. The DNA for the CDR3 is TGTGCCAGCAGTTTACAGGGTAGTGGGGAAAAACTGTTTTTT.

V gene TRBV5-4 combines with J gene TRBJ2-4, with D possibly TRBD2 on 6 matching bases. V lost 3 bases, J lost 8 bases, and 12 bases lay in between. Germline V gene sequence: CDR1 SGHNT, CDR2 YYREEE (reference sequence). This CDR3 spans 13 amino acids. The CDR3 coding sequence is TGTGCCAGCAGCTGGGACTCACTGGACATTCAGTACTTC. This gives the protein CASSWDSLDIQYF. Full variable domain (missing parts from reference TRBV5-4 and TRBJ2-4): ETGVTQSPTHLIKTRGQQVTLRCSSQSGHNTVSWYQQALGQGPQFIFQYYREEENGRGNFPPRFSGLQFPNYSSELNVNALELDDSALYLCASSWDSLDIQYFGAGTRLSVL.

The chain couples TRBV2 to TRBJ2-7, with D possibly being TRBD2 (6 bases). V lost 3 bases and J lost 2, with 17 bases in between. Germline CDR1 SNHLY, CDR2 FYNNEI. The CDR3 sequence is 16 residues long. The chain's CDR3 is CASSDSLAGPTYEQYF. The CDR3 DNA follows: TGTGCCAGCAGTGACTCCTTGGCGGGGCCCACCTACGAGCAGTACTTC.

The CDR3 DNA reads as TGTGCCAGCAGCTTGAGGTGGGAAAAACTGTTTTTT. This codes for CASSLRWEKLFF. V usage is TRBV5-6 and J usage is TRBJ1-4; no firm D call. Deletions cut 1 base from V and 8 bases from J, with 6 bases between. The CDR3 spans 12 residues. Germline lookup yields CDR1 SGHDT and CDR2 YYEEEE.

The chain recombines TRBV9 with TRBJ1-5, with D unclear. CDR1 is SGDLS and CDR2 is YYNGEE in the germline V gene. V was shortened by 0 bases and J by 0 bases, with 7 bases between the two germline ends. The CDR3 loop spans 15 amino acids. CDR3 sequence reads: CASSVDGISNQPQHF. The DNA of the CDR3 is TGTGCCAGCAGCGTAGACGGCATTAGCAATCAGCCCCAGCATTTT.

The chain links TRBV11-3 to TRBJ2-5, with a possible D match to TRBD1 (5 bases). Trimming pared 2 bases from V and 2 bases from J, leaving 6 bases between. The germline CDR1 and CDR2 sequences are SGHNT and YENEEA. The CDR3 is 13 residues long. This CDR3 reads CASSLRGQETQYF. CDR3 bases: TGTGCCAGCAGCTTAAGGGGTCAAGAGACCCAGTACTTC.

This sequence joins TRBV7-2 and TRBJ2-3; D unresolved. The V gene lost 5 bases and the J gene lost 1 base, with 4 bases spanning the gap. The germline V gene has CDR1 SGHTA and CDR2 FQGNSA. The CDR3 is 12 amino acids. CDR3 sequence: CASSTGTDTQYF. The CDR3 DNA sequence: TGTGCCAGCAGCACGGGCACAGATACGCAGTATTTT.

The chain links TRBV18 to TRBJ1-2; 10 bases line up with TRBD1. Trimming at V came to 3 bases and at J to 2 bases, leaving 12 bases not matched to a gene. Germline V gene lookup returns CDR1 KGHSH and CDR2 LQKENI. This CDR3 comprises 18 residues. The CDR3 DNA is TGTGCCAGCTCACCGAATATCGGGACAGGGGCTCGGAACTATGGCTACACCTTC. The encoded protein is CASSPNIGTGARNYGYTF.